The 15 T cell receptor beta chains below were found in one sample sequenced in a study of tumor-infiltrating lymphocytes in primary liver carcinoma. Constant-region priming of around 490 ng total RNA yielded TCR beta cDNA. Construction of TCR beta libraries relied on three successive nested multiplex PCR rounds employing slightly modified ARM-PCR. TRBV1-TRBV30 forward and Cbeta reverse primers drove the first two roughly 10-cycle rounds. A single record per CDR3 protein comes from TCRdb applying MiXCR to the multiplex PCR reads. The data hold approximately 190,000 distinct CDR3 sequences, with 85% observed a single time. Bulk tissue was left unsorted, and RNA and DNA were co-extracted from 20-30 mg of it. Sequencing input: tumor tissue from primary liver carcinoma. The receptors were gathered from a man aged 35 to 55 with primary liver carcinoma and hepatitis B virus infection.

On this clonotype itself: Relative to the germline gene, one junction end is altered; a read error may explain this. The chain couples TRBV29-1 to TRBJ1-3, with no clear D. The germline V gene encodes CDR1 SQVTM and CDR2 ANQGSEA. The CDR3 is 15 amino acids. The CDR3 sequence is CRVDTGSSGGNTIYF. The CDR3 DNA reads as TGCAGAGTTGATACGGGCTCCTCGGGTGGAAACACCATATATTTT.

With respect to this clonotype: The junction differs from germline at one of its ends, possibly a read error. This sequence joins TRBV6-6 and TRBJ1-3, with a tentative D call TRBD1 (6 bases). The CDR3 contains 15 residues. CDR1 and CDR2 (germline): MNHNY, SVGAGI (reference sequence). CDR3 nucleotide sequence: TGTGCCACCAGTTCGGATAGGGGGTACGGAAACAGCATATATTTT. It yields the protein CATSSDRGYGNSIYF.

On this clonotype: At one end, the junction sequence differs from germline, possibly due to a read error. The V call is TRBV5-5, the J call TRBJ2-7, with D perhaps TRBD1 or TRBD2 (5 bases each). The CDR3 covers 13 residues. The germline CDR1 and CDR2 sequences are SGHKS and YYEKEE (reference sequence). The CDR3 loop is CTSSRGRSYEQYF. In nucleotides, the CDR3 is TGTACCAGCAGCCGGGGACGGAGCTACGAGCAATACTTC.

Details on this clonotype: Germline is not matched at one junction end, which may reflect a read error. The rearrangement joins TRBV29-1 to TRBJ2-2; TRBD2 matches 7 bases. Germline loops: CDR1 SQVTM, CDR2 ANQGSEA. There are 15 residues in the CDR3. Here the CDR3 DNA reads TGTAGCGTTGGTACTAGCGTGGCGAACACCGGGAAGCTGTTTTTT. This encodes CSVGTSVANTGKLFF.

In the case of this clonotype: One junction end does not reproduce the germline sequence, and a read error may be involved. The genes are TRBV12-3 or TRBV12-4 and TRBJ2-1; TRBD2 matches at 11 bases. The CDR3 is 17 amino acids. The CDR3 sequence: CGSTKNTPGLAAKEQFF. The CDR3 DNA reads TGTGGCAGCACCAAAAACACCCCGGGACTAGCGGCCAAGGAGCAGTTCTTC.

Note on this clonotype: Germline and junction disagree at one end, which may indicate a read error. The chain joins TRBV11-1 to TRBJ2-1, with 10 positions matching TRBD2. There are 16 residues in the CDR3. Germline V gives CDR1 SGHAT, CDR2 FQDESV (reference sequence). The CDR3 reads CASSLAKRGGCNEQFF. The CDR3 coding sequence is TGTGCAAGCAGTTTAGCGAAGCGGGGGGGCTGCAATGAGCAGTTCTTC.

On this clonotype itself: One junction end disagrees with the germline gene, perhaps due to a read error. The CDR3 bases are TGTGCCAGCAGCCATACGTCTGGACTAGTGGGTGCCTCCTATGAGCAGTACTTC. It encodes CASSHTSGLVGASYEQYF. The J gene is TRBJ2-7, the V gene TRBV14; 7 bases align to TRBD2. Germline-derived CDR1 and CDR2 are SGHDN and FVKESK. There are 18 residues in the CDR3.

The gene calls are TRBV2 and TRBJ2-1, with D possibly matching TRBD2 (6 bases). This CDR3 comprises 12 residues. V was shortened by 4 bases and J by 12 bases, with 13 bases between the two germline ends. Per the germline V gene, CDR1 is SNHLY and CDR2 is FYNNEI. The CDR3 DNA reads as TGTGCCAGCAGTGGTCTAGCGAGATGGCAGTTCTTC. Its translation: CASSGLARWQFF. Together with reference TRBV2 and TRBJ2-1, the CDR3 gives the full variable domain: EPEVTQTPSHQVTQMGQEVILRCVPISNHLYFYWYRQILGQKVEFLVSFYNNEISEKSEIFDDQFSVERPDGSNFTLKIRSTKLEDSAMYFCASSGLARWQFFGPGTRLTVL.

To note about this clonotype: A much larger clonotype is one base distant, so this may be a read error. This chain connects TRBV28 to TRBJ2-2, with D perhaps matching TRBD1 (6 bases). The CDR3 contains 14 residues. The V gene's germline CDR1 is MDHEN and CDR2 SYDVKM. CDR3 protein: CVSLRRGGTGELFF. The CDR3 nucleotides read TGTGTCAGCCTCCGCAGGGGCGGCACCGGGGAGCTGTTTTTT.

As concerns this clonotype: The junction differs from germline at one of its ends, possibly a read error. This rearrangement joins TRBV11-1 to TRBJ2-1; D perhaps matches TRBD2 (7 bases). Looked up from germline, CDR1 is SGHAT and CDR2 is FQDESV (reference sequence). This CDR3 contains 14 residues. The CDR3 DNA sequence: TGTGCCAACAGCTTGGGAGGGGGGACCAATGAGCCGTTCTTC. Its protein product is CANSLGGGTNEPFF.

The rearrangement links TRBV11-1 to TRBJ2-1, with 9 bases that match TRBD2. CDR3 size: 18 residues. Per the germline V gene, CDR1 is SGHAT and CDR2 is FQDESV (reference sequence). CDR3 loop: CVGSLCRSAGGSYNEQFF. The CDR3 DNA sequence: TGTGTCGGCAGCTTATGCCGCTCCGCGGGAGGGTCCTACAATGAGCAGTTCTTC.

This clonotype was recorded only once. An end of the junction does not agree with germline; a read error may underlie this. This chain links TRBV14 with TRBJ2-2; D is tentatively TRBD1 or TRBD2 (5 bases each). The CDR3 extends over 16 amino acids. Germline CDR1 reads SGHDN; CDR2 reads FVKESK. The CDR3 region is CTSSQSGTPGVGELFF. CDR3 nucleotide sequence: TGTACCAGCAGCCAGTCCGGGACCCCGGGTGTCGGGGAGCTGTTTTTT.

Notes on this clonotype: Because it lacks the conserved phenylalanine or tryptophan at the end, this CDR3 is likely a read error. The rearrangement links TRBV11-1 to TRBJ2-1; perhaps TRBD2 as D (6 bases). Germline loops: CDR1 SGHAT, CDR2 FQDESV (reference sequence). Trimming pared 2 bases from V and 1 base from J, leaving 18 bases between. The CDR3 runs to 18 residues. The CDR3 coding sequence is TGTGCCAGCAGCTTATACCGCTCCGCGGGAAGATCCTACAATGAGCAGTTCATC. It specifies CASSLYRSAGRSYNEQFI.

A remark on this clonotype: This sequence may be a read error, since a much larger clone differs from it by one base. The chain links TRBV7-9 to TRBJ1-3; possibly TRBD1 for D (5 bases). Germline V gene sequence: CDR1 SEHNR, CDR2 FQNEAQ (reference sequence). CDR3 size: 15 residues. Here the CDR3 reads CANSEAGIVGNTIYF. The CDR3, as DNA: TGTGCCAACAGCGAAGCAGGGATCGTCGGAAACACCATATATTTT.

Turning to this clonotype: At one boundary the junction diverges from the germline segment, which might be a read error. V gene TRBV7-9 combines with J gene TRBJ2-7, with 10 positions matching TRBD1. Germline V gene lookup returns CDR1 SEHNR and CDR2 FQNEAQ (reference sequence). The CDR3 sequence is 14 residues long. The CDR3 DNA follows: TGTGCCAGCAGCGGGGGACAGGGGCCTTACGAGCAGTATTTC. This sequence encodes CASSGGQGPYEQYF.